The rows below give T cell receptor beta chains drawn from one sample of a study of blood T cell repertoires in COVID-19. Sequencing used immunoSEQ multiplex PCR; TCRdb keeps in-frame clones, though not all of them. The sample has 100,000 to 120,000 clones; about 79% are singletons. The sequenced material came from peripheral blood. The receptor source for this set is a woman of 80 years or more with active or convalescent COVID-19. Each CDR3 is given with its conserved first and last residue. Each record gives: D gene, V gene, J gene, clone size, CDR3 DNA, CDR3 protein. A D gene is named only where the DNA matches it firmly. Clone size is not always given. Where it is, it says once, few, many or a class for expanded clones.

D gene: -; V gene: TRBV7-5; J gene: TRBJ1-1; clone size: -; CDR3 DNA: TGTGTCAGAAGCCTTGGGACAGGTGGTGAAGCTTTCTTT; CDR3 protein: CVRSLGTGGEAFF
D gene: -; V gene: TRBV2; J gene: TRBJ1-1; clone size: -; CDR3 DNA: TGTGCCAATCATTTTGACAACATGAACACTGAAGCTTTCTTT; CDR3 protein: CANHFDNMNTEAFF
D gene: -; V gene: TRBV7-3; J gene: TRBJ2-7; clone size: -; CDR3 DNA: TGTGCCAGCAGCTTAAGGCAGGGTCGTGAGCAGTACTTC; CDR3 protein: CASSLRQGREQYF
D gene: TRBD1; V gene: TRBV6-5; J gene: TRBJ1-5; clone size: -; CDR3 DNA: TGTGCCAGCGGACCAGGGGGGCGGGGCAATCAGCCCCAGCATTTT; CDR3 protein: CASGPGGRGNQPQHF
D gene: -; V gene: TRBV15; J gene: TRBJ2-1; clone size: many; CDR3 DNA: TGTGCCACCAGCAGAGATTTTACTAGCGAAGGGGGCTCCTACAATGAGCAGTTCTTC; CDR3 protein: CATSRDFTSEGGSYNEQFF
D gene: TRBD1; V gene: TRBV5-6; J gene: TRBJ1-2; clone size: -; CDR3 DNA: TGTGCCAGCAGCAAGGGACAGTTGCGTTCCAACTATGGCTACACCTTC; CDR3 protein: CASSKGQLRSNYGYTF
D gene: TRBD1; V gene: TRBV4-1; J gene: TRBJ2-1; clone size: -; CDR3 DNA: TGCGCCAGCAGCCAAGCCGACAGGGGTAGTGAGCAGTTCTTC; CDR3 protein: CASSQADRGSEQFF
D gene: -; V gene: TRBV4-2; J gene: TRBJ2-6; clone size: -; CDR3 DNA: TGTGCCAGCAGCCGGGACAAGCTTTACTCTGGGGCCAACGTCCTGACTTTC; CDR3 protein: CASSRDKLYSGANVLTF
D gene: -; V gene: TRBV18; J gene: TRBJ2-3; clone size: few; CDR3 DNA: TGTGCCAGCTCACCACCGGGCACTGTCCGCACAGATACGCAGTATTTT; CDR3 protein: CASSPPGTVRTDTQYF
D gene: TRBD1; V gene: TRBV7-8; J gene: TRBJ1-5; clone size: -; CDR3 DNA: TGTGCCAGCAGCTCAAGGACAGGGATCGGAGTTATTCAGCCCCAGCATTTT; CDR3 protein: CASSSRTGIGVIQPQHF
D gene: -; V gene: TRBV2; J gene: TRBJ2-7; clone size: once; CDR3 DNA: TGTGCCAGCAGTGGAGAGAGTCTCGCCGAGCAGTACTTC; CDR3 protein: CASSGESLAEQYF
D gene: -; V gene: TRBV5-1; J gene: TRBJ1-1; clone size: -; CDR3 DNA: TGCGCCAGCAGCTTGGAGCCAGAGCGGAACACTGAAGCTTTCTTT; CDR3 protein: CASSLEPERNTEAFF
D gene: TRBD1; V gene: TRBV4-3; J gene: TRBJ2-5; clone size: -; CDR3 DNA: TGCGCCAGCAGCCGGTGGGGACAGGGGAAAGAGACCCAGTACTTC; CDR3 protein: CASSRWGQGKETQYF
D gene: -; V gene: TRBV5-6; J gene: TRBJ2-7; clone size: -; CDR3 DNA: TGTGCCAGCAGCCCCGTTATGGCCTTGTACGAGCAGTACTTC; CDR3 protein: CASSPVMALYEQYF
D gene: -; V gene: TRBV19; J gene: TRBJ1-5; clone size: -; CDR3 DNA: TGTGCCAGTAGGACCTCAGGGTTGGACAATCAGCCCCAGCATTTT; CDR3 protein: CASRTSGLDNQPQHF
D gene: TRBD2; V gene: TRBV11-2; J gene: TRBJ2-5; clone size: -; CDR3 DNA: TGTGCCAGCAGCATACTAGCGGGAGTTGGTGAGACCCAGTACTTC; CDR3 protein: CASSILAGVGETQYF
D gene: TRBD2; V gene: TRBV5-1; J gene: TRBJ2-3; clone size: once; CDR3 DNA: TGCGCCAGCAGCTTGGGACTAGCGGGAGGGCATGGCACAGATACGCAGTATTTT; CDR3 protein: CASSLGLAGGHGTDTQYF
D gene: -; V gene: TRBV4-3; J gene: TRBJ2-1; clone size: -; CDR3 DNA: TGCGCCAGCAGCCAAGGGGTAAGTGGGCAGAGCTCCTACAATGAGCAGTTCTTC; CDR3 protein: CASSQGVSGQSSYNEQFF
D gene: -; V gene: TRBV7-2; J gene: TRBJ2-3; clone size: few; CDR3 DNA: TGTGCCAGCAGCTTCAGGGGGGGCACAGATACGCAGTATTTT; CDR3 protein: CASSFRGGTDTQYF
D gene: -; V gene: TRBV7-3; J gene: TRBJ2-2; clone size: -; CDR3 DNA: TGTGCCAGCAGCAAACTAGTCCCCGGGGAGCTGTTTTTT; CDR3 protein: CASSKLVPGELFF
D gene: TRBD2; V gene: TRBV11-2; J gene: TRBJ2-3; clone size: -; CDR3 DNA: TGTGCCAGCAGCCCTAACGGACTAGCGGGAGGACCAGATACGCAGTATTTT; CDR3 protein: CASSPNGLAGGPDTQYF
D gene: TRBD1; V gene: TRBV7-2; J gene: TRBJ2-7; clone size: -; CDR3 DNA: TGTGCCAGCAGCTTTAGGACAGGGGACTACGAGCAGTACTTC; CDR3 protein: CASSFRTGDYEQYF
D gene: TRBD1; V gene: TRBV30; J gene: TRBJ1-6; clone size: many; CDR3 DNA: TGTGCCTGGATGAGACAGGGGATGCGGAATTCACCCCTCCACTTT; CDR3 protein: CAWMRQGMRNSPLHF
D gene: TRBD2; V gene: TRBV19; J gene: TRBJ2-3; clone size: -; CDR3 DNA: TGTGCCAGTACCCGGGGAAGCGGGGGGATACCAGATACGCAGTATTTT; CDR3 protein: CASTRGSGGIPDTQYF
D gene: -; V gene: TRBV4-3; J gene: TRBJ1-4; clone size: -; CDR3 DNA: TGCGCCAGCAGCCCCAGTAATTGGGCCCTTAATGAAAAACTGTTTTTT; CDR3 protein: CASSPSNWALNEKLFF
D gene: -; V gene: TRBV18; J gene: TRBJ1-3; clone size: once; CDR3 DNA: TGTGCCAGCTCACTAGGGGCGAGCTCTGGAAACACCATATATTTT; CDR3 protein: CASSLGASSGNTIYF
D gene: -; V gene: TRBV5-1; J gene: TRBJ1-3; clone size: -; CDR3 DNA: TGCGCCAGCAGCCAAACTCCGGTATTGGGAAACACCATATATTTT; CDR3 protein: CASSQTPVLGNTIYF
D gene: TRBD1; V gene: TRBV18; J gene: TRBJ1-3; clone size: -; CDR3 DNA: TGTGCCAGCTCACGACGCGGGACAGGGACTGGAAACACCATATATTTT; CDR3 protein: CASSRRGTGTGNTIYF
D gene: -; V gene: TRBV12-3/TRBV12-4; J gene: TRBJ1-1; clone size: once; CDR3 DNA: TGTGCCAGCAGTTTCGCCCGCGGCACTGAAGCTTTCTTT; CDR3 protein: CASSFARGTEAFF
D gene: -; V gene: TRBV3-1/TRBV3-2; J gene: TRBJ2-7; clone size: -; CDR3 DNA: TGTGCCAGCAGCCAATCGACCAGGATTAGCGGTGTCCCCTACGAGCAGTACTTC; CDR3 protein: CASSQSTRISGVPYEQYF
D gene: TRBD1; V gene: TRBV5-1; J gene: TRBJ1-2; clone size: -; CDR3 DNA: TGCGCCAGCAGCTTCGAGGGGGCCCATGGCTACACCTTC; CDR3 protein: CASSFEGAHGYTF
D gene: -; V gene: TRBV6-5; J gene: TRBJ1-3; clone size: -; CDR3 DNA: TGTGCCACGCGTTTTCCTGGAAACACCATATATTTT; CDR3 protein: CATRFPGNTIYF
D gene: TRBD1; V gene: TRBV24-1; J gene: TRBJ1-5; clone size: -; CDR3 DNA: TGTGCCACCAGAGCAGGGGGCAGAAATCAGCCCCAGCATTTT; CDR3 protein: CATRAGGRNQPQHF
D gene: TRBD2; V gene: TRBV7-8; J gene: TRBJ2-7; clone size: -; CDR3 DNA: TGTGCCAGCTCACGACTAGCGGGAGGATACGAGCAGTACTTC; CDR3 protein: CASSRLAGGYEQYF
D gene: -; V gene: TRBV5-1; J gene: TRBJ1-1; clone size: -; CDR3 DNA: TGCGCCAGCAGCCCTTCCTTAAACACTGAAGCTTTCTTT; CDR3 protein: CASSPSLNTEAFF
D gene: -; V gene: TRBV29-1; J gene: TRBJ2-2; clone size: -; CDR3 DNA: TGCAGCGTTGAAGAGCGTCGTACGGGAATGACCGGGGAGCTGTTTTTT; CDR3 protein: CSVEERRTGMTGELFF
D gene: TRBD1; V gene: TRBV24-1; J gene: TRBJ2-3; clone size: -; CDR3 DNA: TGTGCCACCAGTGATAGCCGGGACAGGGGAGATACGCAGTATTTT; CDR3 protein: CATSDSRDRGDTQYF
D gene: -; V gene: TRBV5-1; J gene: TRBJ2-6; clone size: once; CDR3 DNA: TGCGCCAGCAGCTTGGAGCACTCTGGGGCCAACGTCCTGACTTTC; CDR3 protein: CASSLEHSGANVLTF
D gene: TRBD2; V gene: TRBV5-1; J gene: TRBJ2-3; clone size: -; CDR3 DNA: TGCGCCAGCAGCCACGGGACTAGCGGGAGTCTTTTGGATACGCAGTATTTT; CDR3 protein: CASSHGTSGSLLDTQYF
D gene: -; V gene: TRBV21-1; J gene: TRBJ2-1; clone size: -; CDR3 DNA: TGTGCCAGCAGCCTCCGACTAGCGTTTATTGACAATGAGCAGTTCTTC; CDR3 protein: CASSLRLAFIDNEQFF
D gene: -; V gene: TRBV5-4; J gene: TRBJ1-1; clone size: -; CDR3 DNA: TGTGCCAGCAGCTTGCCCCTACAGGGAATCACTGAAGCTTTCTTT; CDR3 protein: CASSLPLQGITEAFF
D gene: TRBD2; V gene: TRBV27; J gene: TRBJ2-2; clone size: -; CDR3 DNA: TGTGCCAGCCAACTAGCGGGAGTGGACACCGGGGAGCTGTTTTTT; CDR3 protein: CASQLAGVDTGELFF
D gene: -; V gene: TRBV5-4; J gene: TRBJ1-1; clone size: -; CDR3 DNA: TGTGCCAGCAGCTTATACAGGGTGAACACTGAAGCTTTCTTT; CDR3 protein: CASSLYRVNTEAFF
D gene: TRBD2; V gene: TRBV7-6; J gene: TRBJ2-3; clone size: once; CDR3 DNA: TGTGCCAGCACTCTAAGCGGGATTGCCACAGATACGCAGTATTTT; CDR3 protein: CASTLSGIATDTQYF
D gene: -; V gene: TRBV10-2; J gene: TRBJ1-5; clone size: -; CDR3 DNA: TGCGCCAGCAGTGGCCAGGGGCAGCCCCAGCATTTT; CDR3 protein: CASSGQGQPQHF
D gene: TRBD1; V gene: TRBV18; J gene: TRBJ1-1; clone size: -; CDR3 DNA: TGTGCCAGCTCACGGGACAGGGTGAACACTGAAGCTTTCTTT; CDR3 protein: CASSRDRVNTEAFF
D gene: -; V gene: TRBV5-4; J gene: TRBJ1-4; clone size: -; CDR3 DNA: TGTGCCAGCACCCGGGGGGGAGTCGGAGAAAAACTGTTTTTT; CDR3 protein: CASTRGGVGEKLFF
D gene: TRBD1; V gene: TRBV2; J gene: TRBJ1-2; clone size: -; CDR3 DNA: TGTGCCAGCAGCTTGAGGGGGACAGGGAGCCGGGATGGCTACACCTTC; CDR3 protein: CASSLRGTGSRDGYTF
D gene: TRBD1; V gene: TRBV18; J gene: TRBJ2-4; clone size: -; CDR3 DNA: TGTGCCAGCTCTTTGGACAGGGGGCGAAACATTCAGTACTTC; CDR3 protein: CASSLDRGRNIQYF
D gene: -; V gene: TRBV18; J gene: TRBJ2-3; clone size: -; CDR3 DNA: TGTGCCAGCTCACCAATACTAAGCACAGATACGCAGTATTTT; CDR3 protein: CASSPILSTDTQYF
D gene: TRBD1; V gene: TRBV25-1; J gene: TRBJ1-1; clone size: -; CDR3 DNA: TGTGCCAGCAGTGGAGGGGACAGGGGTAACACTGAAGCTTTCTTT; CDR3 protein: CASSGGDRGNTEAFF
D gene: TRBD1; V gene: TRBV6-6; J gene: TRBJ1-1; clone size: few; CDR3 DNA: TGTGCCAGCAGTTACGGGACAGGGAACACTGAAGCTTTCTTT; CDR3 protein: CASSYGTGNTEAFF
D gene: TRBD1; V gene: TRBV2; J gene: TRBJ2-7; clone size: -; CDR3 DNA: TGTGCCAGCAGTGAAGAAGGGACAGGGGGATACGAGCAGTACTTC; CDR3 protein: CASSEEGTGGYEQYF
D gene: -; V gene: TRBV6-5; J gene: TRBJ1-1; clone size: -; CDR3 DNA: TGTGCCAGCAGTTACGGGCGGGGGAACACTGAAGCTTTCTTT; CDR3 protein: CASSYGRGNTEAFF